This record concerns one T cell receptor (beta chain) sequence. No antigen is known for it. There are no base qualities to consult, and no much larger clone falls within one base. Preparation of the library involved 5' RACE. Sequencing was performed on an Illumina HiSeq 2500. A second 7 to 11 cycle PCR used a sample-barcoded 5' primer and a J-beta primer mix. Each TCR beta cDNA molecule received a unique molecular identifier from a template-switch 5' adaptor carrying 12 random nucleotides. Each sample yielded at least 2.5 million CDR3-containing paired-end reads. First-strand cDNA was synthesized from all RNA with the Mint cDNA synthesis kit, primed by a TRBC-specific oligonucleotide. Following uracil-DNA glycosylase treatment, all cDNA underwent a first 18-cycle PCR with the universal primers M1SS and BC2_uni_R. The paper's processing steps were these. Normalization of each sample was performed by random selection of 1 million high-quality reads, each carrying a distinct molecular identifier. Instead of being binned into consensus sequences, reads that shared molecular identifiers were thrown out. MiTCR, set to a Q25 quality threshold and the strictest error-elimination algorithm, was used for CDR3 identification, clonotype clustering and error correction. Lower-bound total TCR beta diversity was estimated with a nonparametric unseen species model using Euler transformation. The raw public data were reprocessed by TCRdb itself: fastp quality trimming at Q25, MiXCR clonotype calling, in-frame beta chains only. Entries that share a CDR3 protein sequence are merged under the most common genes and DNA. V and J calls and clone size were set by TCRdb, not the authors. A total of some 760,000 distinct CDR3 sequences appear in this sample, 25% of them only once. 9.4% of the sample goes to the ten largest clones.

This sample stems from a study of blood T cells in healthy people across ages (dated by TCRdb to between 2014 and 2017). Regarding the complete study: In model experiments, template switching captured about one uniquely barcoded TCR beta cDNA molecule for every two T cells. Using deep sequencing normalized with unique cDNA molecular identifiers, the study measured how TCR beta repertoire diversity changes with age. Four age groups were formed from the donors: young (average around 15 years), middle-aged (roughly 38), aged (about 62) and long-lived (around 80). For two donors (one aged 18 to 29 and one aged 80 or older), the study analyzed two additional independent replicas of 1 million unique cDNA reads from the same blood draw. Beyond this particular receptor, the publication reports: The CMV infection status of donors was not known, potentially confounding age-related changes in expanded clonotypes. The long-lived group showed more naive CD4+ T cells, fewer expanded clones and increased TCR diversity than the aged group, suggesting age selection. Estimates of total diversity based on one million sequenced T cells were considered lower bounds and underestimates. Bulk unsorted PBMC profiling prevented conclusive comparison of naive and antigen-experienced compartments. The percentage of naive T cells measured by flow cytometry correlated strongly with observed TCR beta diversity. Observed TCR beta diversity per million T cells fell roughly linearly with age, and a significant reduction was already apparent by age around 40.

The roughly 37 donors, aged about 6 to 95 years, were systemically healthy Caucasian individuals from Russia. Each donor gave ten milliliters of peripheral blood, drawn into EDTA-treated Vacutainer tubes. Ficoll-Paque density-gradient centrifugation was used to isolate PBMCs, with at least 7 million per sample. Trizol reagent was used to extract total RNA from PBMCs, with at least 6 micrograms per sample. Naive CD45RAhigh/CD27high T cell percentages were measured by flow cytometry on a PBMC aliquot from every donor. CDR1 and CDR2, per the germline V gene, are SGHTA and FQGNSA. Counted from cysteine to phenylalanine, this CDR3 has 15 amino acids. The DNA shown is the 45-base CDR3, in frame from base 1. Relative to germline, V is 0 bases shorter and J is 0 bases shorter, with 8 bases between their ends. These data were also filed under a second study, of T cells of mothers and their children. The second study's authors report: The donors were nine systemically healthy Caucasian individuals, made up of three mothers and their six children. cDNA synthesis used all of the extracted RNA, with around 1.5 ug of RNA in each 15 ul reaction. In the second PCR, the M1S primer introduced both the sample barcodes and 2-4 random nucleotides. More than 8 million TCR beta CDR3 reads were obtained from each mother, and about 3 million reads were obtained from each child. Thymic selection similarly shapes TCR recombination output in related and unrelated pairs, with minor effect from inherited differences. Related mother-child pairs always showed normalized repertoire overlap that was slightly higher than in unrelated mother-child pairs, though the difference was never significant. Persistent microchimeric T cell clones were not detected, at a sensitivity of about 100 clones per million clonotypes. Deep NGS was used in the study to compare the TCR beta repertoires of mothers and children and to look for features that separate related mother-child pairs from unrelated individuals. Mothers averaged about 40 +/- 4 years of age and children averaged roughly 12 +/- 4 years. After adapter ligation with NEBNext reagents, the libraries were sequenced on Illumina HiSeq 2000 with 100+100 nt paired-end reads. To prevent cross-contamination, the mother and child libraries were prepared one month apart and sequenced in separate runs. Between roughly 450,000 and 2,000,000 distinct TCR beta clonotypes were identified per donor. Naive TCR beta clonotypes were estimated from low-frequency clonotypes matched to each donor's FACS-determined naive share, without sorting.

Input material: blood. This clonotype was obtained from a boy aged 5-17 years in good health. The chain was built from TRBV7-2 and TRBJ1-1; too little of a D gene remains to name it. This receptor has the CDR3 CASSLATGMNTEAFF. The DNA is TGTGCCAGCAGCTTAGCTACCGGGATGAACACTGAAGCTTTCTTT.